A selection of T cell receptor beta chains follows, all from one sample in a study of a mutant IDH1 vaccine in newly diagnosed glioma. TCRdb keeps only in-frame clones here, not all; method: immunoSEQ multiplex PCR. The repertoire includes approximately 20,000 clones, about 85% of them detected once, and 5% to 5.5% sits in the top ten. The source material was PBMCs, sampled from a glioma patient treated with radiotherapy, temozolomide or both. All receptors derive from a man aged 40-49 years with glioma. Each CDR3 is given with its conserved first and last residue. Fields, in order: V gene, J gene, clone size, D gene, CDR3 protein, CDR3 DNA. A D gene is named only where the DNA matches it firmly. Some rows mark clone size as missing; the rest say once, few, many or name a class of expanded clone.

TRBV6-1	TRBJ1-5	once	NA	CASSDGFGQPQHF	TGTGCCAGCAGTGACGGTTTCGGTCAGCCCCAGCATTTT
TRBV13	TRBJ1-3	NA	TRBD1	CASSLGSGGPGNTIYF	TGTGCCAGCAGCTTGGGCTCAGGGGGCCCCGGAAACACCATATATTTT
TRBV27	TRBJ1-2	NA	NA	CASSLRGAYRYTF	TGTGCCAGCAGTTTGAGGGGGGCCTATCGCTACACCTTC
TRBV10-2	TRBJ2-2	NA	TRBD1	CASSKIPGQGNTGELFF	TGCGCCAGCAGCAAAATTCCGGGACAGGGGAACACCGGGGAGCTGTTTTTT
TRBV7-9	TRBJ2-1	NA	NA	CASSSTKDIAYNEQFF	TGTGCCAGCAGCTCAACGAAGGACATAGCCTACAATGAGCAGTTCTTC
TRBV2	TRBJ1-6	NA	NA	CASSRAATYSYNSPLHF	TGTGCCAGCAGTAGGGCGGCCACCTACTCCTATAATTCACCCCTCCACTTT
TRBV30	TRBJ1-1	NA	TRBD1	CAWSVPTGANTEAFF	TGTGCCTGGAGTGTCCCGACAGGGGCGAACACTGAAGCTTTCTTT
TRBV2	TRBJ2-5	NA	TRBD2	CASSLSGDGKTQYF	TGTGCCAGCAGCCTTAGCGGGGATGGGAAGACCCAGTACTTC
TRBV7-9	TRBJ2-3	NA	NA	CASSLAGSADTQYF	TGTGCCAGCAGCTTAGCGGGATCGGCAGATACGCAGTATTTT
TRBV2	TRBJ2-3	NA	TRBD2	CASREGLAGADTQYF	TGTGCCAGCAGGGAGGGACTAGCGGGGGCAGATACGCAGTATTTT
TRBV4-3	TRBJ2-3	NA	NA	CASSHLPRVGGPDTQYF	TGCGCCAGCAGCCACCTCCCTAGGGTGGGAGGTCCAGATACGCAGTATTTT
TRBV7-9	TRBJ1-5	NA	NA	CASTPGEGRPQHF	TGTGCCAGCACCCCTGGGGAAGGGCGGCCCCAGCATTTT
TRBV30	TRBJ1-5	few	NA	CAWSGGNQPQHF	TGTGCCTGGAGTGGAGGCAATCAGCCCCAGCATTTT
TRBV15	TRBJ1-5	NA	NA	CATSRVGGAGNQPQHF	TGTGCCACCAGCAGAGTTGGAGGGGCGGGCAATCAGCCCCAGCATTTT
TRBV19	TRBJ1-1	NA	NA	CASMNTEAFF	TGTGCCAGTATGAACACTGAAGCTTTCTTT
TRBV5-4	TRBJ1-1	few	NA	CASSFGRQNTEAFF	TGTGCCAGCAGCTTCGGTAGGCAGAACACTGAAGCTTTCTTT
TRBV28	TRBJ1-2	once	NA	CASRPREGLYGYTF	TGTGCCAGCAGACCTAGGGAGGGCTTGTATGGCTACACCTTC
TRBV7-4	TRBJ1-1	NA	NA	CASSLRTESRGGFCVAFF	TGTGCCAGCAGCCTAAGGACCGAGAGCCGGGGTGGGTTCTGCGTAGCTTTCTTT
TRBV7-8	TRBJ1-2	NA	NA	CASSLDPGYSYTF	TGTGCCAGCAGCTTAGATCCAGGGTACAGCTACACCTTC
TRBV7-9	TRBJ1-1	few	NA	CASSQVLNTEAFF	TGTGCCAGCAGCCAGGTGTTGAACACTGAAGCTTTCTTT
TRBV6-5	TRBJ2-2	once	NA	CASSSSQGRWELFF	TGTGCCAGCAGCTCTTCCCAGGGCAGGTGGGAGCTGTTTTTT
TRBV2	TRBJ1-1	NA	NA	CASSGTGMNTEAFF	TGTGCCAGCAGTGGTACAGGCATGAACACTGAAGCTTTCTTT
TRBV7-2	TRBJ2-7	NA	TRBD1	CASSLAHRGAEQYF	TGTGCCAGCAGCTTAGCCCACAGGGGTGCCGAGCAGTACTTC
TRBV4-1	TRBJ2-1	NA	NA	CASSQERQSKEFF	TGCGCCAGCAGCCAAGAAAGACAGTCCAAGGAGTTCTTC
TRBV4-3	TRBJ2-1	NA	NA	CASSQDRVRSYNEQFF	TGCGCCAGCAGCCAAGACAGGGTTAGGTCCTACAATGAGCAGTTCTTC
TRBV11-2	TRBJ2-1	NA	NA	CASSILKGDFENEQFF	TGTGCCAGCAGTATCTTGAAAGGGGATTTTGAGAATGAGCAGTTCTTC
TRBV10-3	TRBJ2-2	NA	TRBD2	CAISESGLPVTGELFF	TGTGCCATCAGTGAGTCGGGACTACCAGTCACCGGGGAGCTGTTTTTT
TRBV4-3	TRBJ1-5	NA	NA	CASSQRVGKTQHF	TGCGCCAGCAGCCAGAGGGTGGGAAAAACCCAGCATTTT
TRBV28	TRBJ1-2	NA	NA	CASSFQYRGGLLRGYTF	TGTGCCAGCAGTTTCCAGTACAGAGGGGGACTTTTGAGGGGCTACACCTTC
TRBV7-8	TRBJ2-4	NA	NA	CASSERGVSEDLAKNIQYF	TGTGCCAGCAGCGAAAGGGGTGTTAGCGAAGACCTAGCCAAAAACATTCAGTACTTC
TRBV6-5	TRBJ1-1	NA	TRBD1	CASSYSPGQHKAFF	TGTGCCAGCAGTTACTCCCCGGGACAGCACAAAGCTTTCTTT
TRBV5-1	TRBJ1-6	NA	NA	CASSSSGEGGSPLHF	TGCGCCAGCAGCTCCTCAGGGGAGGGAGGGTCACCCCTCCACTTT
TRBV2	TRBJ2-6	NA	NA	CASSEGRVSGANVLTF	TGTGCCAGCAGTGAAGGAAGGGTATCTGGGGCCAACGTCCTGACTTTC
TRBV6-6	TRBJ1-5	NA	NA	CASSLDNQPQHF	TGTGCCAGCAGCCTGGACAATCAGCCCCAGCATTTT
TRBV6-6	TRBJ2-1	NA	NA	CASSYSPGITEQFF	TGTGCCAGCAGTTACTCGCCCGGCATCACTGAGCAGTTCTTC
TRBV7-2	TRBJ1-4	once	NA	CASSLQGLNEKLFF	TGTGCCAGCAGCCTACAGGGCCTTAATGAAAAACTGTTTTTT
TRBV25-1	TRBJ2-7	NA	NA	CASSDQGLGEQYF	TGTGCCAGCAGTGACCAGGGGCTCGGCGAGCAGTACTTC
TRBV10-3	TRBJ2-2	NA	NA	CAISESRDLNTGELFF	TGTGCCATCAGTGAGTCCCGTGATCTGAACACCGGGGAGCTGTTTTTT
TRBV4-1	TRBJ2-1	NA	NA	CASSQVTTPYNEQFF	TGCGCCAGCAGCCAAGTTACTACTCCTTACAATGAGCAGTTCTTC
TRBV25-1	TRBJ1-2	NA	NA	CASSEGRNYGYTF	TGTGCCAGCAGTGAAGGCAGAAACTATGGCTACACCTTC
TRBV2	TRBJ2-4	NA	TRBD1	CASRRTGVLGDQYF	TGTGCCAGCAGGCGGACAGGGGTTTTGGGGGATCAGTACTTC
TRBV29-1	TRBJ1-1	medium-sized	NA	CSVEPGSTEAFF	TGCAGCGTTGAGCCGGGAAGCACTGAAGCTTTCTTT
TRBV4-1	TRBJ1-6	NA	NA	CASSQDPDSPLHF	TGCGCCAGCAGCCAAGATCCGGATTCACCCCTCCACTTT
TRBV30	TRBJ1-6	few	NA	CAWRRRSGSPLHF	TGTGCCTGGAGAAGGAGAAGTGGTTCACCCCTCCACTTT